A single sample is the source of the 13 T cell receptor beta chains below, sequenced in a study of cytomegalovirus exposure and HLA in healthy donors (dated by TCRdb to the late 2010s). The library relied on the immunoSEQ multiplex PCR assay. The multiplex PCR relied on a mix of 60 forward primers for TCR Vbeta segments and 13 reverse primers for TCR Jbeta segments. The table comes from immuneACCESS by way of TCRdb, which keeps in-frame sequences with V and J called. Part of the clones is missing from these tables; in studies checked, under half for an unresolved V gene and the rest for unknown reasons. This sample holds about 170,000 clones; approximately 71% were observed only once. Roughly 5.2% of the sample rests with the top ten. What was sequenced was PBMCs. The receptors originated from a woman aged 18 to 35 in good health and CMV-seropositive.

The rearrangement joins TRBV6-5 to TRBJ1-6, with D perhaps TRBD1 (5 bases). The germline V and J ends were trimmed by 7 bases and 7 bases, with 17 bases remaining between them. CDR3 length equals 15 residues. CDR1 and CDR2 (germline): MNHEY, SVGAGI. The CDR3 nucleotides are TGTGCCAGCACCCGGGGGTTAGTCAGAAATTCACCCCTCCACTTT. It specifies CASTRGLVRNSPLHF.

This chain links TRBV6-5 with TRBJ1-1; perhaps TRBD1 as D (5 bases). CDR1 is MNHEY and CDR2 is SVGAGI in the germline V gene. The CDR3 runs 12 residues. V lost 4 bases, J lost 5 bases, and 8 bases lay in between. Here the CDR3 reads CASSSPGTEAFF. The CDR3 DNA is TGTGCCAGCAGTTCCCCAGGGACTGAAGCTTTCTTT.

V usage is TRBV2 and J usage is TRBJ2-5; D unclear. This CDR3 comprises 11 residues. Germline V gives CDR1 SNHLY, CDR2 FYNNEI. Trimming took 3 bases from V and 5 from J, leaving 4 bases between them. Here the CDR3 DNA reads TGTGCCAGCAGTGACGGGGAGACCCAGTACTTC. Amino acids: CASSDGETQYF.

V is TRBV7-9 and J is TRBJ1-1; 7 nucleotides line up with TRBD1. The CDR3 sequence is 15 residues long. V gave up 6 bases and J gave up 0 bases; unmatched junction bases: 7. Germline CDR1 reads SEHNR; CDR2 reads FQNEAQ (reference sequence). The CDR3 protein is CASSPPGQMNTEAFF. The CDR3 DNA reads TGTGCCAGCAGTCCTCCGGGACAGATGAACACTGAAGCTTTCTTT.

The J gene is TRBJ2-3, the V gene TRBV6-1; the match to TRBD1 covers 11 bases. Unmatched junction bases numbered 2, after V lost 2 bases and J lost 4 bases. The CDR3 runs to 15 residues. Germline V gene sequence: CDR1 MNHNS, CDR2 SASEGT. CDR3 nucleotide sequence: TGTGCCAGCAGTGAAAGGACAGGGGGCGCAGATACGCAGTATTTT. Protein sequence: CASSERTGGADTQYF.

This chain uses TRBV6-6 with TRBJ2-3, with a tentative D call TRBD2 (6 bases). Germline V gene sequence: CDR1 MNHNY, CDR2 SVGAGI (reference sequence). This CDR3 has 15 amino acids. Trimming took 4 bases from V and 2 from J, leaving 13 bases between them. DNA of the CDR3: TGTGCCAGCAGTTGGGACTCTACATTCACAGATACGCAGTATTTT. This sequence encodes CASSWDSTFTDTQYF.

In DNA form, the CDR3 reads TGTGCCAGCAGCCCCCGCGGCAGCTCTGGAAACACCATATATTTT. This sequence encodes CASSPRGSSGNTIYF. The chain carries TRBV7-3 and TRBJ1-3; D unresolved. V lost 5 bases to trimming and J lost 0 bases, with 11 bases between them. The CDR3 has 15 residues. Germline assignment: CDR1 SGHTA and CDR2 FQGTGA.

V gene TRBV5-1 combines with J gene TRBJ2-7; D perhaps matches TRBD2 (5 bases). The CDR3 runs to 13 residues. CDR1 is SGHRS and CDR2 is YFSETQ in the germline V gene. V was cut by 3 bases and J by 5 bases, with 12 bases left in between. CDR3 residues: CASSWGVDNEQYF. The CDR3 DNA reads TGCGCCAGCAGCTGGGGAGTTGACAACGAGCAGTACTTC.

This chain connects TRBV25-1 to TRBJ2-7, with D possibly being TRBD1 (5 bases). The germline V gene has CDR1 MGHDK and CDR2 SYGVNS. V was trimmed by 5 bases and J by 9 bases, leaving 17 bases between them. CDR3 length: 13 amino acids. The CDR3 sequence is CASSMGLVSGQYF. The DNA for the CDR3 is TGTGCCAGCAGTATGGGGCTTGTGAGTGGGCAGTACTTC.

This clone was seen a few times. The rearrangement uses TRBV7-9 and TRBJ1-1; the D gene is possibly TRBD1 (6 bases). The V end lost 4 bases, the J end lost 8 bases, and 20 bases lay between the germline ends. CDR3 length: 15 residues. CDR1 SEHNR and CDR2 FQNEAQ come from the germline V gene (reference sequence). Here the CDR3 DNA reads TGTGCCAGCAGCTCAGTATTGAGACAGGACATGGAAGCTTTCTTT. It encodes CASSSVLRQDMEAFF. The whole variable domain, filled in from reference TRBV7-9 and TRBJ1-1, reads DTGVSQNPRHKITKRGQNVTFRCDPISEHNRLYWYRQTLGQGPEFLTYFQNEAQLEKSRLLSDRFSAERPKGSFSTLEIQRTEQGDSAMYLCASSSVLRQDMEAFFGQGTRLTVV.

V gene TRBV5-1 combines with J gene TRBJ1-4; TRBD1 is a possible D gene (5 bases). There are 15 residues in the CDR3. V gave up 4 bases and J gave up 6 bases, with 16 bases separating them. The germline CDR1 and CDR2 sequences are SGHRS and YFSETQ. The CDR3 bases are TGCGCCAGCAGCACTGCGGGGGTCACGTATGAAAAACTGTTTTTT. Translation gives CASSTAGVTYEKLFF. Full variable domain (remainder filled in from reference TRBV5-1 and TRBJ1-4): KAGVTQTPRYLIKTRGQQVTLSCSPISGHRSVSWYQQTPGQGLQFLFEYFSETQRNKGNFPGRFSGRQFSNSRSEMNVSTLELGDSALYLCASSTAGVTYEKLFFGSGTQLSVL.

To note about this clone: A junction boundary mismatches the germline segment, possibly from a read error. The chain carries TRBV9 and TRBJ1-6; 10 bases agree with TRBD1. This CDR3 region has 17 residues. Looked up from germline, CDR1 is SGDLS and CDR2 is YYNGEE. Here the CDR3 reads CTSSADRGGGVSSPLHF. CDR3 DNA: TGTACCAGCAGCGCGGACAGGGGGGGAGGAGTTAGTTCACCCCTCCACTTT.

CDR3: CASSGGLMNTEAFF. The CDR3 DNA follows: TGTGCCAGCAGCGGGGGACTGATGAACACTGAAGCTTTCTTT. The V call is TRBV5-4, the J call TRBJ1-1, with D perhaps TRBD1 (5 bases). The CDR3 runs 14 residues. Trimming left V 4 bases short and J 0 bases short, with 10 bases between. CDR1 and CDR2 from the germline V gene are SGHNT and YYREEE (reference sequence).